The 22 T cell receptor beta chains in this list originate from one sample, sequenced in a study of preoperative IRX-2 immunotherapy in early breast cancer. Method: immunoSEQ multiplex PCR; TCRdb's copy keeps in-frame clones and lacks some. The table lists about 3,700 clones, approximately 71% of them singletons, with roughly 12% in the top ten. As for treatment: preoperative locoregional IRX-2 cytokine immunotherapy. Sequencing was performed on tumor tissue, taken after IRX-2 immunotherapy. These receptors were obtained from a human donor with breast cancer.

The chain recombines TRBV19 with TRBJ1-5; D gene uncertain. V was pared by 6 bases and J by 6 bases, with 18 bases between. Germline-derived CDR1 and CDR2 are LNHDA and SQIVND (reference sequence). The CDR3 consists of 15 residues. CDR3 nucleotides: TGTGCCAGTAGCTATGACGGGGTCGGAGGTCAGCCCCAGCATTTT. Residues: CASSYDGVGGQPQHF.

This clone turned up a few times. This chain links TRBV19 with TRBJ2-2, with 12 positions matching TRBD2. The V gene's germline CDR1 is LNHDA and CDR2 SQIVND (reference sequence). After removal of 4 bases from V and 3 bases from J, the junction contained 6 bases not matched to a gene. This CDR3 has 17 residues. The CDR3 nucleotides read TGTGCCAGTAGTAGACTAGCGGGAGATTACGACACCGGGGAGCTGTTTTTT. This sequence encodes CASSRLAGDYDTGELFF.

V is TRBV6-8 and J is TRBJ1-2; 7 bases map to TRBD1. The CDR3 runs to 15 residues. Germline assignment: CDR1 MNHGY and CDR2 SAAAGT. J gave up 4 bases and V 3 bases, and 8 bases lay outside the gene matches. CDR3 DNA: TGTGCCAGCAGTTATAGTCAGGGGGTTCCCTATGGCTACACCTTC. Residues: CASSYSQGVPYGYTF.

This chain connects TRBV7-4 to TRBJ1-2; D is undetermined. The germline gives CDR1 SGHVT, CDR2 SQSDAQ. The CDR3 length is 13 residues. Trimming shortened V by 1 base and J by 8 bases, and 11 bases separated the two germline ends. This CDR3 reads CASSLGPENGYTF. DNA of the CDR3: TGTGCCAGCAGCTTAGGACCGGAAAACGGCTACACCTTC.

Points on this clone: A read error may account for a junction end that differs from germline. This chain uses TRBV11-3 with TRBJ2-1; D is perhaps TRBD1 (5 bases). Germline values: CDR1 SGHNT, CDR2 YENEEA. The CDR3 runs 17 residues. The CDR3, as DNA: TGTGTCAGCAGCTTAGGCCCCTTGGGCTCAGGGTACAATGAGCAGTTCTTC. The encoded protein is CVSSLGPLGSGYNEQFF. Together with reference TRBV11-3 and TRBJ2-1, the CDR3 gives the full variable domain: EAGVVQSPRYKIIEKKQPVAFWCNPISGHNTLYWYLQNLGQGPELLIRYENEEAVDDSQLPKDRFSAERLKGVDSTLKIQPAELGDSAVYLCVSSLGPLGSGYNEQFFGPGTRLTVL.

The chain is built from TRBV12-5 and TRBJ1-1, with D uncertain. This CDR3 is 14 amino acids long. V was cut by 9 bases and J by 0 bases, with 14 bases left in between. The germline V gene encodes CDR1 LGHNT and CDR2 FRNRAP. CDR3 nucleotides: TGTGCTAGCCTCCTTAATACAGTGAACACTGAAGCTTTCTTT. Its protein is CASLLNTVNTEAFF.

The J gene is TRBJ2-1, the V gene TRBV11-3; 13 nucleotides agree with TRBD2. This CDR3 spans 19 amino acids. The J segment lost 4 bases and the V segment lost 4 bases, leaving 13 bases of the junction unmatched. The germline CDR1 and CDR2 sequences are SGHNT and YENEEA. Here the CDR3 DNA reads TGTGCCAGCAGCTCCGAACACCCGGGACTAGCGGGACAGTACAATGAGCAGTTCTTC. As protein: CASSSEHPGLAGQYNEQFF.

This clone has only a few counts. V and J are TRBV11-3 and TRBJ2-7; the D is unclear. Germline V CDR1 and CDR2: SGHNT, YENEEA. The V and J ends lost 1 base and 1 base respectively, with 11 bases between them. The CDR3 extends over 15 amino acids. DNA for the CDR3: TGTGCCAGCAGCTTAGGGGTAAGAAGTTCCTACGAGCAGTACTTC. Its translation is CASSLGVRSSYEQYF.

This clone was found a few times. The CDR3 loop is CASSGAGTSGIEKLDYNEQFF. The CDR3 DNA reads TGTGCCAGCAGTGGAGCCGGGACTAGCGGGATTGAGAAGTTGGACTACAATGAGCAGTTCTTC. The rearrangement uses TRBV6-8 and TRBJ2-1; 13 bases fit TRBD2. Germline V lookup: CDR1 MNHGY, CDR2 SAAAGT. This CDR3 contains 21 residues. V was clipped by 5 bases and J by 3 bases; unmatched bases: 19.

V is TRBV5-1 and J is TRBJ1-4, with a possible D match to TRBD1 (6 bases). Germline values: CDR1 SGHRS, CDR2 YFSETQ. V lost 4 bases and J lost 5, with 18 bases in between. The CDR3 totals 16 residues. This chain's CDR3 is CASSNRQDAGNEKLFF. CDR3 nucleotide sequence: TGCGCCAGCAGCAACCGACAGGACGCGGGGAATGAAAAACTGTTTTTT.

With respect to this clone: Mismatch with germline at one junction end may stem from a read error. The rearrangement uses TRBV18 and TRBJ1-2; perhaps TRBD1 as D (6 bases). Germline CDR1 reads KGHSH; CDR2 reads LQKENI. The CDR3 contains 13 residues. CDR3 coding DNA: TGTGCCAGCTCGCACAGGGCTCCGTTGGGCTACACTTTC. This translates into CASSHRAPLGYTF.

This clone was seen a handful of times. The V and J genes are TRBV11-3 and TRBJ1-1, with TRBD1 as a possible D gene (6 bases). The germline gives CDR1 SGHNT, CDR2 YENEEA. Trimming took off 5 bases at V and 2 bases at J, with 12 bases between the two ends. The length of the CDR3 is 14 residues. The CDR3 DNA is TGTGCCAGCAGCCGAGGACAGCACAACACTGAAGCTTTCTTT. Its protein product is CASSRGQHNTEAFF.

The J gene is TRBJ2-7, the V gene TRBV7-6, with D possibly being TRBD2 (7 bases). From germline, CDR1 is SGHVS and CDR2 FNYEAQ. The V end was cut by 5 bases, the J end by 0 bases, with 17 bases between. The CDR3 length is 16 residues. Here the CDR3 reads CASSPRGTTSSYEQYF. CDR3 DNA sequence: TGTGCCAGCAGCCCGAGGGGGACTACGAGCTCCTACGAGCAGTACTTC.

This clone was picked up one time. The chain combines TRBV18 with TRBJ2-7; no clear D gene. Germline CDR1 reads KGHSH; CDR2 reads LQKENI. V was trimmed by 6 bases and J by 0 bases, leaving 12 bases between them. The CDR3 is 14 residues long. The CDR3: CASSPGRNSYEQYF. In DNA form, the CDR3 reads TGTGCCAGCTCGCCGGGTCGAAACTCCTACGAGCAGTACTTC.

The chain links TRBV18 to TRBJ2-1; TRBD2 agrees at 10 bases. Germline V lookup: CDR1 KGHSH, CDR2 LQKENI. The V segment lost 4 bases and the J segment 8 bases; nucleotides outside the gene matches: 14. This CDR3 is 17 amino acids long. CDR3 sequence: CASSLLNPGLAMDEQFF. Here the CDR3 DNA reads TGTGCCAGCTCACTCCTAAACCCGGGACTAGCGATGGATGAGCAGTTCTTC. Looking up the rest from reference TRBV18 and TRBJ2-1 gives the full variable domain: NAGVMQNPRHLVRRRGQEARLRCSPMKGHSHVYWYRQLPEEGLKFMVYLQKENIIDESGMPKERFSAEFPKEGPSILRIQQVVRGDSAAYFCASSLLNPGLAMDEQFFGPGTRLTVL.

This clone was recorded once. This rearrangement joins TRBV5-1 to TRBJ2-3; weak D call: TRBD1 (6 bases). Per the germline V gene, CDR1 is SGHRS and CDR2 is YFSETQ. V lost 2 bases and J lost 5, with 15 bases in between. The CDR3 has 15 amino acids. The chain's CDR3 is CASSLYGTRGDTQYF. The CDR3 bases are TGCGCCAGCAGCTTATACGGGACAAGGGGAGATACGCAGTATTTT.

The CDR3 reads CASSPRYDSNEQFF. The CDR3 DNA is TGTGCCAGCAGCCCCCGTTACGACAGCAATGAGCAGTTCTTC. The chain uses TRBV11-3 and TRBJ2-1, with D possibly TRBD1 on 5 matching bases. V dropped 5 bases and J dropped 6 bases, with 14 bases sitting between them. The V gene's germline CDR1 is SGHNT and CDR2 YENEEA. This CDR3 is 14 amino acids long. The complete variable domain, with remaining parts taken from reference TRBV11-3 and TRBJ2-1, reads EAGVVQSPRYKIIEKKQPVAFWCNPISGHNTLYWYLQNLGQGPELLIRYENEEAVDDSQLPKDRFSAERLKGVDSTLKIQPAELGDSAVYLCASSPRYDSNEQFFGPGTRLTVL.

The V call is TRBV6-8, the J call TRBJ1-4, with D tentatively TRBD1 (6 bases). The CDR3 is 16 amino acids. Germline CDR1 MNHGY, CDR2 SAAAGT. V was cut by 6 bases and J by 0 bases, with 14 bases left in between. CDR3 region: CASRPRGVTTNEKLFF. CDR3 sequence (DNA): TGTGCCAGCAGACCCAGGGGAGTAACAACTAATGAAAAACTGTTTTTT.

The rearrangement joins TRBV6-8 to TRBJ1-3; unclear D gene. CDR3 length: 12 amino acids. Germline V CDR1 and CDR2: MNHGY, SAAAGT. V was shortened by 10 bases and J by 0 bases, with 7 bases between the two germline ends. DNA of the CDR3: TGTGCCACCACATCCTCTGGAAACACCATATATTTT. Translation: CATTSSGNTIYF.

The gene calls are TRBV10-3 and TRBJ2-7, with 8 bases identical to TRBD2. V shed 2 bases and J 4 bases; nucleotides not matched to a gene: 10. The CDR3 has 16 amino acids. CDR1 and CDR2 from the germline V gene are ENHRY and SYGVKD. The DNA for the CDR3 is TGTGCCATCAGTGAGCCCAAGGTTGCTAGCGGGTACGAGCAGTACTTC. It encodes CAISEPKVASGYEQYF.

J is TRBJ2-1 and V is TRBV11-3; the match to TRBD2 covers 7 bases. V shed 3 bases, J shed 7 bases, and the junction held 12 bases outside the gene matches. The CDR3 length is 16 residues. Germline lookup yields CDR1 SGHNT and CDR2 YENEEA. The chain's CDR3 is CASSLEPSGVWNEQFF. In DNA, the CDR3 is TGTGCCAGCAGCTTGGAACCTAGCGGCGTCTGGAATGAGCAGTTCTTC.

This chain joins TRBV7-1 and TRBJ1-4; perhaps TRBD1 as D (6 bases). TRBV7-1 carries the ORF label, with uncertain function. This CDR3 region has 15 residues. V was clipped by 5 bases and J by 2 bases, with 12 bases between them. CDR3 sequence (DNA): TGTGCCAGCAGCCCCCGGACAGCCACTAATGAAAAACTGTTTTTT. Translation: CASSPRTATNEKLFF.